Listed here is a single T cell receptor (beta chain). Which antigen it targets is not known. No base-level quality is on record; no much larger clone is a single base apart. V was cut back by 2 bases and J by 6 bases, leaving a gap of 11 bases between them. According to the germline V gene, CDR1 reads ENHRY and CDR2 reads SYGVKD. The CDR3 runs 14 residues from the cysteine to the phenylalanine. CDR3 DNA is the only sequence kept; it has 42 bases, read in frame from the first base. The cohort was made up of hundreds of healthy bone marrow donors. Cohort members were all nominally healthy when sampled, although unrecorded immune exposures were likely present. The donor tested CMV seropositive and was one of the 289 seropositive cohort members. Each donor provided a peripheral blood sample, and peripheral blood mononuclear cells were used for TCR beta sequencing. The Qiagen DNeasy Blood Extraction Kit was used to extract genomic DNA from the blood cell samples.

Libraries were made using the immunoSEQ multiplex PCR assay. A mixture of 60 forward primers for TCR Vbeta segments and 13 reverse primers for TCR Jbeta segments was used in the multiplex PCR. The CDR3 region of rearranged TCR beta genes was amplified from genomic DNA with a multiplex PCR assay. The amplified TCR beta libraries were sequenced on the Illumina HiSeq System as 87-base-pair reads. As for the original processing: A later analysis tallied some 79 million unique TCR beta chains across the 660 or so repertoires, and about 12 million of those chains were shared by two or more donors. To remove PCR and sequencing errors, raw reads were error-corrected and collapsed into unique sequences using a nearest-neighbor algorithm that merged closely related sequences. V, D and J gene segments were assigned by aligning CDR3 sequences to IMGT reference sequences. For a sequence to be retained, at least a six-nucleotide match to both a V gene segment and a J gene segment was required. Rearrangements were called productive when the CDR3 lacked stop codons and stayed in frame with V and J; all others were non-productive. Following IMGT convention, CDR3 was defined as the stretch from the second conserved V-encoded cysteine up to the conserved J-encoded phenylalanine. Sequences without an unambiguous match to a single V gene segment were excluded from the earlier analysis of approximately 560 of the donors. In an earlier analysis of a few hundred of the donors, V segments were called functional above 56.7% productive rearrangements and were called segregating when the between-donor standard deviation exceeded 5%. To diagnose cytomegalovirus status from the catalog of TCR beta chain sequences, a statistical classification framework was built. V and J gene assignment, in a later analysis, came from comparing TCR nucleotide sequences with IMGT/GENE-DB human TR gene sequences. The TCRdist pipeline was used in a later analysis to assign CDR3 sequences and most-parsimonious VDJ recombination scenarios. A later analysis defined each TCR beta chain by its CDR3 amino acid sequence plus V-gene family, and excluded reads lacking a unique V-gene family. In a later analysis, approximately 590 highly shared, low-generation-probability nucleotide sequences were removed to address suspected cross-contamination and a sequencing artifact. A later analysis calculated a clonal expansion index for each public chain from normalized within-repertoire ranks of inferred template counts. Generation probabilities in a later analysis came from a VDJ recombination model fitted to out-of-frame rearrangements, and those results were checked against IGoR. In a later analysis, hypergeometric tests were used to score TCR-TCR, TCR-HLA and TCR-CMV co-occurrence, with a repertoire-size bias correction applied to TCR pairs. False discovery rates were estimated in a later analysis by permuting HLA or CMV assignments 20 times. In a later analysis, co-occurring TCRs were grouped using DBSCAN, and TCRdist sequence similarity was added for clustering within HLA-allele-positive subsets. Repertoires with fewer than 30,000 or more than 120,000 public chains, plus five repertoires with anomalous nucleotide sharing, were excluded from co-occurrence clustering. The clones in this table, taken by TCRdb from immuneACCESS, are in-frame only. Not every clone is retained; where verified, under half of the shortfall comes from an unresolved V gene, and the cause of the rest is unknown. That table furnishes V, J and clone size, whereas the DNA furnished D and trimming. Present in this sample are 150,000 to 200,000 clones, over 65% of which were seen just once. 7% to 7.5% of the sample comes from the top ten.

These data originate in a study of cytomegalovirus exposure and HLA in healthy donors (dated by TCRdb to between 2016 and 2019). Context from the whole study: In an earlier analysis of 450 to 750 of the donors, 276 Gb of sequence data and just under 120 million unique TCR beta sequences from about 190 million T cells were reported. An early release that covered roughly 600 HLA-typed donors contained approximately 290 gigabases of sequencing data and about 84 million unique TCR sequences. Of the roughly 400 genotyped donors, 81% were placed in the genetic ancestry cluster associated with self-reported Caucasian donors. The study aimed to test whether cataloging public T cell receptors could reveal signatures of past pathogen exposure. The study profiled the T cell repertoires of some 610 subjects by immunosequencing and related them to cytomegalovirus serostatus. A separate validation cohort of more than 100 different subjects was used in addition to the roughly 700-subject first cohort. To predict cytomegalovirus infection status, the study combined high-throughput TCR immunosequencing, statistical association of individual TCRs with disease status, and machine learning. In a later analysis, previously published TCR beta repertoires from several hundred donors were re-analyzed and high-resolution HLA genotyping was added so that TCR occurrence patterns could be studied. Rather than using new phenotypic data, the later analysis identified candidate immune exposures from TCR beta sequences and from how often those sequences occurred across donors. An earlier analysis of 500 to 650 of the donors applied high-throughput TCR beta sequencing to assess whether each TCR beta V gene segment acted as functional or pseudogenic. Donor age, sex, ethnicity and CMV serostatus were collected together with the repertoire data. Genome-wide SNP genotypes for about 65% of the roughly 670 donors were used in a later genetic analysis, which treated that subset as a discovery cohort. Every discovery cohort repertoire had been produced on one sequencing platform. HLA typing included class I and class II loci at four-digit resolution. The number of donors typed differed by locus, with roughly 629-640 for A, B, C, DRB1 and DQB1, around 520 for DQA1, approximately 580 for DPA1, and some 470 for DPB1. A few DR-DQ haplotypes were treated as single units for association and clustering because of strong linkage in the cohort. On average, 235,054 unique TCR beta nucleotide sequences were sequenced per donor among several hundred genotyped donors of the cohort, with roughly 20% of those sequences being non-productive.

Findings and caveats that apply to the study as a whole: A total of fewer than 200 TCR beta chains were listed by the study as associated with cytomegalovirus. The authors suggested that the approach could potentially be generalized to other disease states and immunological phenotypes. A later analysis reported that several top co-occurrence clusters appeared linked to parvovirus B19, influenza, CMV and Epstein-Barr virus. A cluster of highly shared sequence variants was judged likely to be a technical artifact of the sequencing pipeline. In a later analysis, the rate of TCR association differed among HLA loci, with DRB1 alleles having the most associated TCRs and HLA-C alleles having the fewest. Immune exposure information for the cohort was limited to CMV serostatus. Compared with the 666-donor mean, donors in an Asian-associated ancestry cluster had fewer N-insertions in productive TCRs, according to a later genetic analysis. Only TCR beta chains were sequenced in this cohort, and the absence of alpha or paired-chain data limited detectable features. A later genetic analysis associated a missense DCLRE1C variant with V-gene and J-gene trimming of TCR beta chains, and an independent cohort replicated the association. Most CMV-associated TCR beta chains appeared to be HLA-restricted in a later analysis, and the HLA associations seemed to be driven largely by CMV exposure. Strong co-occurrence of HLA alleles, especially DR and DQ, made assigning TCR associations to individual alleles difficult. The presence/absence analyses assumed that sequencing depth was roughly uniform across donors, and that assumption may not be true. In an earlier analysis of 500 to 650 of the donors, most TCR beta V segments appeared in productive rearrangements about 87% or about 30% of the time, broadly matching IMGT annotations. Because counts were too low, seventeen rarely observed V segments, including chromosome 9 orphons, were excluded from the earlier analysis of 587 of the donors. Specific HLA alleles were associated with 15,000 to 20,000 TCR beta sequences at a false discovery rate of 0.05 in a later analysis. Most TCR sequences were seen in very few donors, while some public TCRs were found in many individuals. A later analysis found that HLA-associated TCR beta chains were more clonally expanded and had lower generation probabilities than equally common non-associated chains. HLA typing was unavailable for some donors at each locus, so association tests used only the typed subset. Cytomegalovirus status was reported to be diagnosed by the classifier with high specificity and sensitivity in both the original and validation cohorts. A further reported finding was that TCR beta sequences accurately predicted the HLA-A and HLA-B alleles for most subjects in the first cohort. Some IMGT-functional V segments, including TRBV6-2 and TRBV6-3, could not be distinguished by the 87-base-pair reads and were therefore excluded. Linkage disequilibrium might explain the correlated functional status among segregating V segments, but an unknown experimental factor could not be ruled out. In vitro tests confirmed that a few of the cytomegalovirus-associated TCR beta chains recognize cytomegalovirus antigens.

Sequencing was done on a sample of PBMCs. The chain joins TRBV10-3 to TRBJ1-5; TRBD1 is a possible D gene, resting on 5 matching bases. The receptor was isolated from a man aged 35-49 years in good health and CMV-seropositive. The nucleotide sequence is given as TGTGCCATCAGTGAGACACTAAGGGGTCAGCCCCAGCATTTT. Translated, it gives CAISETLRGQPQHF.